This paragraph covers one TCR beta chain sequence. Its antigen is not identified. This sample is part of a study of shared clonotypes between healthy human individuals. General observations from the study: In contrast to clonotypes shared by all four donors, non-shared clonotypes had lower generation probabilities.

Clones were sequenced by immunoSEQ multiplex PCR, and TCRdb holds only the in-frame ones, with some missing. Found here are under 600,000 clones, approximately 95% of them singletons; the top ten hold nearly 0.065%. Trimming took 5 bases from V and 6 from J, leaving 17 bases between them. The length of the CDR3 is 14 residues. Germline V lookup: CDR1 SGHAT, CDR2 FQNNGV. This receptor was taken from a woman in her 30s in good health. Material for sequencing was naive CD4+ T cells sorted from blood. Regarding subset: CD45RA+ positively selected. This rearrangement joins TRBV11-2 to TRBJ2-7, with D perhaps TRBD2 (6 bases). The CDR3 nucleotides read TGTGCCAGCAGCGTGACTAGTTTACTTCCCGAGCAGTACTTC. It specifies CASSVTSLLPEQYF. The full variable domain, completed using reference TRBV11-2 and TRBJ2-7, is EAGVAQSPRYKIIEKRQSVAFWCNPISGHATLYWYQQILGQGPKLLIQFQNNGVVDDSQLPKDRFSAERLKGVDSTLKIQPAKLEDSAVYLCASSVTSLLPEQYFGPGTRLTVT.